The 29 T cell receptor beta chains below were found in one sample sequenced in a study of metastatic and nonmetastatic thyroid tumors. TCRdb recomputed clones from the PCR reads via MiXCR. The data show approximately 65,000 clones, approximately 4% seen once. Each patient came to thyroid surgery without any prior treatment (of any kind). The sample comprised blood. These TCRs come from a female donor with papillary thyroid cancer or a benign thyroid nodule (not recorded which). Some clones in this sample may be carry-over from other donors' samples.

This clone was picked up many times. DNA for the CDR3: TGTGCCAGCAGCTCAACCCATACCACAGATACGCAGTATTTT. Translated: CASSSTHTTDTQYF. The chain links TRBV7-3 to TRBJ2-3; D not certain. V was trimmed by 4 bases and J by 2 bases, leaving 10 bases between them. Germline V gene sequence: CDR1 SGHTA, CDR2 FQGTGA. The CDR3 sequence is 14 residues long.

This clone has ten or more counts. Just one base apart from a much larger clone, this may be a read error. The gene calls are TRBV20-1 and TRBJ1-1; D is possibly TRBD1 (5 bases). Trimming removed 6 bases at V and 5 bases at J, with 16 bases between. Per germline, CDR1 DFQATT and CDR2 SNEGSKA (reference sequence). The CDR3 covers 13 residues. CDR3 in amino acids: CSAAGEEGTEAFF. The CDR3 nucleotides are TGCAGTGCGGCGGGGGAGGAGGGAACTGAAGCTTTCTTT.

There are a few counts of this clone. V is TRBV12-3 or TRBV12-4 and J is TRBJ1-1; TRBD1 is a possible D gene (6 bases). Deletions cut 5 bases from V and 4 bases from J, with 14 bases between. CDR3 length: 14 residues. This chain's CDR3 is CASSAQGCFTEAFF. CDR3 in DNA: TGTGCCAGCAGTGCGCAGGGGTGTTTCACTGAAGCTTTCTTT.

The CDR3 is CASSYSRLGACEQYF. The CDR3 bases are TGTGCCAGCAGTTACTCGCGACTAGGGGCCTGCGAGCAGTACTTC. This sequence joins TRBV6-2 or TRBV6-3 and TRBJ2-7, with D possibly being TRBD2 (6 bases). Germline V gives CDR1 MNHEY, CDR2 SVGEGT. CDR3 length equals 15 residues. V was shortened by 0 bases and J by 6 bases, with 15 bases between the two germline ends.

This chain connects TRBV29-1 to TRBJ2-3, with a weak D call TRBD2 (6 bases). The germline V and J ends were trimmed by 7 bases and 0 bases, with 20 bases remaining between them. This CDR3 is built from 16 residues. Germline V lookup: CDR1 SQVTM, CDR2 ANQGSEA. The CDR3 sequence: CSGRGSLGRSTDTQYF. CDR3 DNA: TGCAGCGGGAGGGGTAGTCTGGGACGGAGCACAGATACGCAGTATTTT.

This clone was counted at least ten times. V is TRBV9 and J is TRBJ2-7; TRBD2 matches at 8 bases. The trim removed 0 bases at V and 0 bases at J, leaving 8 bases unmatched. This CDR3 is 17 amino acids long. Looked up from germline, CDR1 is SGDLS and CDR2 is YYNGEE. DNA of the CDR3: TGTGCCAGCAGCGTAGGTTTTGGCGGGGGGAGCTCCTACGAGCAGTACTTC. Protein: CASSVGFGGGSSYEQYF.

There are many counts of this clone. The chain uses TRBV20-1 and TRBJ2-1; a possible D gene is TRBD2 (5 bases). Germline V gene sequence: CDR1 DFQATT, CDR2 SNEGSKA (reference sequence). CDR3 length equals 17 residues. V was trimmed by 0 bases and J by 0 bases, leaving 15 bases between them. The DNA of the CDR3 is TGCAGTGCTAGAGATCCGGGTCTAGCCCGCTCCTACAATGAGCAGTTCTTC. Amino acid sequence: CSARDPGLARSYNEQFF.

The chain is built from TRBV2 and TRBJ2-3; D is possibly TRBD1 (6 bases). Trimming pared 6 bases from V and 0 bases from J, leaving 13 bases between. Germline V lookup: CDR1 SNHLY, CDR2 FYNNEI. The length of the CDR3 is 15 residues. The CDR3 DNA sequence: TGTGCCAGCAGCTTAGTTGGGGGCAGCACAGATACGCAGTATTTT. It yields the protein CASSLVGGSTDTQYF.

This clone showed up many times. The chain combines TRBV24-1 with TRBJ2-3, with TRBD2 matching over 7 bases. The germline V gene encodes CDR1 KGHDR and CDR2 SFDVKD. After removal of 7 bases from V and 2 bases from J, the junction contained 5 bases not matched to a gene. This CDR3 spans 14 amino acids. The CDR3 here is CATRKAGSTDTQYF. In DNA form, the CDR3 reads TGTGCCACCAGAAAAGCGGGGTCCACAGATACGCAGTATTTT.

This clone was seen repeatedly, ten times or more. This chain links TRBV18 with TRBJ2-2; 9 nucleotides match TRBD1. Germline lookup yields CDR1 KGHSH and CDR2 LQKENI. The CDR3 length is 15 residues. V dropped 6 bases and J dropped 3; count of bases not matched to a gene: 5. The CDR3 DNA reads as TGTGCCAGCTCGGGACAGGGAATTGACACCGGGGAGCTGTTTTTT. It codes for CASSGQGIDTGELFF.

In this sample, this clone turned up many times. J is TRBJ2-7 and V is TRBV19; D may be TRBD1 (6 bases). CDR3 length equals 14 residues. The V end was cut by 3 bases, the J end by 6 bases, with 15 bases between. CDR1 and CDR2 from the germline V gene are LNHDA and SQIVND (reference sequence). The CDR3, as DNA: TGTGCCAGTAGTATGTCGGCAGGGGTCGGCGAGCAGTACTTC. Encoded protein: CASSMSAGVGEQYF.

This clone was counted ten times or more. V gene TRBV3-1 combines with J gene TRBJ1-1; no clear D gene. V lost 5 bases and J lost 0, with 16 bases in between. This CDR3 spans 16 amino acids. Germline V gene sequence: CDR1 LGHDT, CDR2 YNNKEL (reference sequence). CDR3 sequence (DNA): TGTGCCAGCAGCTCCTCCGTGCCCAGGTTGAACACTGAAGCTTTCTTT. Amino acid sequence: CASSSSVPRLNTEAFF.

The chain joins TRBV18 to TRBJ2-3; no definite D call. The CDR3 is made up of 17 amino acids. Trimming removed 6 bases at V and 3 bases at J, with 22 bases between. Germline loops: CDR1 KGHSH, CDR2 LQKENI. The DNA of the CDR3 is TGTGCCAGCTCGCATCCAGAGACACCCCTTACGACAGATACGCAGTATTTT. As protein: CASSHPETPLTTDTQYF.

The chain uses TRBV27 and TRBJ1-5, with D maybe TRBD1 (6 bases). CDR1 and CDR2 (germline): MNHEY, SMNVEV (reference sequence). Trimming removed 8 bases at V and 2 bases at J, with 13 bases between. CDR3 length equals 14 residues. CDR3 sequence reads: CASQGRGGNQPQHF. Here the CDR3 DNA reads TGTGCCAGCCAAGGCAGGGGTGGCAATCAGCCCCAGCATTTT.

Notes on this clone: One end of the junction does not line up with germline, which may come from a read error. The chain links TRBV28 to TRBJ2-3, with D possibly being TRBD2 (5 bases). Germline V CDR1 and CDR2: MDHEN, SYDVKM. The CDR3 consists of 16 residues. CDR3 residues: CANSPTVGGRTETQYF. The DNA of the CDR3 is TGTGCCAACAGTCCTACAGTGGGCGGGCGCACAGAGACGCAGTATTTT. Using reference TRBV28 and TRBJ2-3 for the parts outside the CDR3, the full variable domain is DVKVTQSSRYLVKRTGEKVFLECVQDMDHENMFWYRQDPGLGLRLIYFSYDVKMKEKGDIPEGYSVSREKKERFSLILESASTNQTSMYLCANSPTVGGRTETQYFGPGTRLTVL.

This clone was counted ten times or more. The same CDR3 also results from other DNA sequences found in this sample. The chain is built from TRBV12-3 or TRBV12-4 and TRBJ2-1; D is perhaps TRBD2 (7 bases). Trimming stripped 3 bases from V and 16 bases from J, with 16 bases between. The CDR3 length is 12 residues. CDR3 amino acids: CASSFRRGPGFF. In DNA, the CDR3 is TGTGCCAGCAGTTTCCGGCGGGGGCCCGGTTTCTTC.

CDR3 residues: CAWSVAGGPLGYNEQFF. CDR3 nucleotide sequence: TGTGCCTGGAGTGTGGCGGGAGGGCCACTAGGCTACAATGAGCAGTTCTTC. The J gene is TRBJ2-1, the V gene TRBV30; 9 positions agree with TRBD2. V was pared by 0 bases and J by 3 bases, with 9 bases of the junction left unmatched. CDR1 is GTSNPN and CDR2 is SVGIG in the germline V gene (reference sequence). This CDR3 spans 17 amino acids.

As regards this clone: A read error may account for a junction end that differs from germline. V and J are TRBV6-2 or TRBV6-3 and TRBJ2-1; 7 bases line up with TRBD2. The length of the CDR3 is 13 residues. CDR1 and CDR2 from the germline V gene are MNHEY and SVGEGT. CDR3 DNA: TGTGACAGCACAGGACTAGAGTACAATGAGCAGTTCTTC. Translation gives CDSTGLEYNEQFF.

This clone occurred many times. At one end the junction does not follow the germline gene, possibly because of a read error. The sample holds other DNA sequences that translate to the same CDR3. The chain links TRBV2 to TRBJ2-1; 8 bases match TRBD2. The germline V gene encodes CDR1 SNHLY and CDR2 FYNNEI. The length of the CDR3 is 14 residues. CDR3 DNA sequence: TGTGCCAGCAGTGGGTACGGGACTAGGCAAGAGCAATTCTTC. Translated, it gives CASSGYGTRQEQFF.

The gene calls are TRBV14 and TRBJ2-7, with D maybe TRBD1 (6 bases). The ends were cut back, 4 bases at V and 7 bases at J, with 11 bases in the middle. CDR1 is SGHDN, CDR2 FVKESK, per germline. The CDR3 is made up of 12 amino acids. CDR3 sequence (DNA): TGTGCCAGCAGCCCCGACAGGAGGGAGCAGTACTTC. This sequence encodes CASSPDRREQYF.

This clone has a handful of counts. The chain carries TRBV9 and TRBJ2-7; 10 bases agree with TRBD2. Germline V CDR1 and CDR2: SGDLS, YYNGEE. The CDR3 has 18 residues. Trimming took 2 bases from V and 2 from J; bases not matched to a gene: 13. The CDR3 here is CASSVRTSGTRTTYEQYF. The CDR3 coding sequence is TGTGCCAGCAGCGTCCGGACTAGCGGTACCCGGACGACCTACGAGCAGTACTTC.

This clone was recorded at least ten times. This rearrangement joins TRBV4-2 to TRBJ2-5; weak D call: TRBD1 (6 bases). V was shortened by 2 bases and J by 1 base, with 11 bases between the two germline ends. The CDR3 runs 15 residues. The germline V gene has CDR1 LGHNA and CDR2 YNFKEQ. CDR3: CASSQHRDLQETQYF. CDR3 coding DNA: TGTGCCAGCAGCCAACACAGGGACCTCCAAGAGACCCAGTACTTC.

By share, this clone ranks as medium-sized. The rearrangement joins TRBV6-4 to TRBJ2-3, with a tentative D call TRBD1 (7 bases). Germline values: CDR1 MRHNA, CDR2 SNTAGT. The length of the CDR3 is 15 residues. With 2 bases removed from V and 3 bases from J, the gap between germline ends came to 12 bases. CDR3 in DNA: TGTGCCAGCAGTGACGGGCAGGGGGGAACAGATACGCAGTATTTT. Amino acid sequence: CASSDGQGGTDTQYF.

This clone was seen many times. The chain combines TRBV27 with TRBJ1-4; 10 nucleotides line up with TRBD1. The CDR3 covers 16 residues. Trimming at V came to 6 bases and at J to 7 bases, leaving 11 bases not matched to a gene. Germline lookup yields CDR1 MNHEY and CDR2 SMNVEV (reference sequence). The CDR3 here is CASRGTWTGGREKLFF. CDR3 in DNA: TGTGCCAGCAGGGGAACATGGACAGGGGGACGTGAAAAACTGTTTTTT.

Worth noting for this clone: The junction does not match germline at one end; this may be a read error. The rearrangement joins TRBV9 to TRBJ1-6; D remains unclear. This CDR3 comprises 15 residues. In germline, CDR1 is SGDLS, CDR2 YYNGEE. The CDR3 is CVSSYNPGEGSPLHF. The DNA of the CDR3 is TGTGTCAGCAGCTATAATCCCGGTGAGGGTTCACCCCTCCACTTT.

The sample holds many counts of this clone. The genes are TRBV20-1 and TRBJ2-5; D might be TRBD1 (7 bases). Trimming took off 3 bases at V and 5 bases at J, with 13 bases between the two ends. This CDR3 region has 13 residues. Germline CDR1 is DFQATT and CDR2 is SNEGSKA (reference sequence). Here the CDR3 reads CSAREGAEETQYF. In nucleotides, the CDR3 is TGCAGTGCTAGGGAGGGGGCTGAGGAGACCCAGTACTTC.

The chain combines TRBV20-1 with TRBJ1-5; D gene unclear. The CDR3 is 13 amino acids. The V and J ends lost 5 bases and 3 bases respectively, with 11 bases between them. Looked up from germline, CDR1 is DFQATT and CDR2 is SNEGSKA (reference sequence). The CDR3 sequence: CSAVLYINQPQHF. CDR3 coding DNA: TGCAGTGCTGTCCTGTATATCAATCAGCCCCAGCATTTT.

At least ten counts were recorded for this clone. The V and J genes are TRBV30 and TRBJ2-2; 8 bases are shared with TRBD2. V gave up 4 bases and J gave up 5 bases; unmatched junction bases: 12. In germline, CDR1 is GTSNPN, CDR2 SVGIG (reference sequence). The CDR3 is 16 amino acids. CDR3 DNA: TGTGCCTGGACCCCTCCCAGCGGGAGAGGGACCGGGGAGCTGTTTTTT. Translated, it gives CAWTPPSGRGTGELFF.

This clone turned up a few times. One end of the junction fails to match germline, which may point to a read error. The chain couples TRBV27 to TRBJ2-7; 8 bases agree with TRBD2. Germline V lookup: CDR1 MNHEY, CDR2 SMNVEV (reference sequence). The CDR3 is 15 amino acids. CDR3 loop: CAGSHLTSGANEQYF. The CDR3 region has the DNA TGTGCCGGCAGCCACCTTACTAGCGGTGCTAACGAGCAGTACTTC.